This is a list of T cell receptor beta chains from one sample in a study of blood T cell repertoires in COVID-19. The method was immunoSEQ multiplex PCR; TCRdb's version includes in-frame clones alone and lacks a portion of them. Among roughly 150,000 clones listed, 77% were seen once. The sequenced sample consisted of peripheral blood. The receptors here all came from a man between 65 and 80 years old with acute or convalescent COVID-19. The CDR3 runs from the conserved cysteine through the conserved F or W. Each record gives: clone size, J gene, V gene, D gene, CDR3 protein, CDR3 DNA. D genes are given only for firm matches. Size is omitted from some rows. Given values are once, few, many or a class for expanded clones.

>few|TRBJ2-4|TRBV5-1|.
CASSSGTPSSLAKNIQYF
TGCGCCAGCAGCTCCGGGACACCTTCTTCTCTAGCCAAAAACATTCAGTACTTC
>.|TRBJ2-7|TRBV5-1|TRBD2
CASSLGNSGGPDEQYF
TGCGCCAGCAGCCTGGGCAACAGCGGGGGACCAGACGAGCAGTACTTC
>.|TRBJ2-7|TRBV2|.
CASSDRGQYF
TGTGCCAGCAGTGATCGGGGGCAGTACTTC
>.|TRBJ1-4|TRBV7-9|.
CASSLDSSLPAGELFF
TGTGCCAGCAGCTTAGATTCGTCGCTCCCGGCCGGGGAACTGTTTTTT
>medium-sized|TRBJ2-5|TRBV28|.
CASSLGSQETQYF
TGTGCCAGCAGTTTGGGCAGTCAAGAGACCCAGTACTTC
>.|TRBJ2-3|TRBV5-5|TRBD1
CASSLVRTGGADTQYF
TGTGCCAGCAGCTTGGTGAGGACAGGGGGCGCAGATACGCAGTATTTT
>.|TRBJ1-1|TRBV11-2|.
CASSLVSMGALNTEAFF
TGTGCCAGCAGCTTAGTCTCCATGGGGGCGCTGAACACTGAAGCTTTCTTT
>few|TRBJ2-7|TRBV27|.
CASSPLSRSYEQYF
TGTGCCAGCAGTCCCCTCAGTCGTTCCTACGAGCAGTACTTC
>.|TRBJ1-2|TRBV2|TRBD1
CASSEGTGYNYGYTF
TGTGCCAGCAGTGAAGGGACAGGGTATAACTATGGCTACACCTTC
>few|TRBJ2-5|TRBV19|TRBD1
CASSIARTGETQYF
TGTGCCAGTAGTATCGCAAGGACAGGGGAGACCCAGTACTTC
>.|TRBJ2-3|TRBV6-6|TRBD2
CASTQRASGGADTQYF
TGTGCCAGCACGCAAAGGGCTAGCGGGGGTGCAGATACGCAGTATTTT
>.|TRBJ1-2|TRBV6-1|.
CASSEQTELKGYTF
TGTGCCAGCAGTGAACAAACAGAGCTTAAGGGCTACACCTTC
>.|TRBJ2-2|TRBV6-4|TRBD2
CASRTSGISTGELFF
TGTGCCAGTCGGACTAGCGGGATCAGCACCGGGGAGCTGTTTTTT
>.|TRBJ1-1|TRBV4-3|.
CASSPHPAGRQNTEAFF
TGCGCCAGCAGCCCACACCCGGCAGGGCGACAGAACACTGAAGCTTTCTTT
>few|TRBJ1-1|TRBV27|.
CASSFSDSTEAFF
TGTGCCAGCAGTTTTAGCGATAGCACTGAAGCTTTCTTT